This TCR beta chain was captured by sequencing in a study of Tregs in tolerant kidney transplant recipients. Unstimulated Tregs (CD4+CD25+CD127-) and CD4+CD25- non-Tregs were sorted from PBMCs. TCRdb keeps only in-frame clones here, not all; method: immunoSEQ multiplex PCR. This repertoire shows tens of thousands of clones, 70% to 90% found once; its top ten account for approximately 0.4%. Germline V gene lookup returns CDR1 MNHEY and CDR2 SVGAGI. This CDR3 has 14 amino acids. The junction had 10 bases not matched to a gene; V was cut back by 5 bases and J by 7 bases. This TCR came from a human donor who received a combined kidney and bone marrow transplant. Sequencing used CD4+ T cells from blood, obtained before the transplant. The chain uses TRBV6-5 and TRBJ1-2, with 7 bases that match TRBD1. Here the CDR3 DNA reads TGTGCCAGCAGTAATAGTGAGGGGGCCTCTGGCTACACCTTC. This sequence encodes CASSNSEGASGYTF.